This T cell receptor beta chain was retrieved from a study of blood T cell repertoires in COVID-19. Per the original methods: For nucleated cells, counts were estimated from reference gene primer amplification. TCRdb's table, derived via immunoSEQ multiplex PCR, lists solely in-frame clones and lacks some. V and J calls and clone size are as listed in that table; D and trimming were resolved from the DNA. The table shows about 38,000 clones, with approximately 86% occurring only once. This CDR3 region has 18 residues. Germline loops: CDR1 WNHNN, CDR2 SYGVQD (reference sequence). V was pared by 2 bases and J by 4 bases, with 7 bases of the junction left unmatched.

The sequencing input was peripheral blood. The genes are TRBV10-1 and TRBJ2-1, with 14 positions matching TRBD2. This TCR came from a man aged 45-60 years with active COVID-19. Written as DNA, the CDR3 is TGCGCCAGCAGTGAGAATGGACTAGCGGGGGGCGGATACAATGAGCAGTTCTTC. This gives the protein CASSENGLAGGGYNEQFF.